This T cell receptor beta chain is drawn from a study of cytomegalovirus exposure and HLA in healthy donors. Looking at the study overall: Findings of an earlier analysis included roughly 110 million unique TCR beta sequences from 180 million or so T cells.

Trimming took off 3 bases at V and 4 bases at J, with 9 bases between the two ends. Germline values: CDR1 MNHEY, CDR2 SMNVEV (reference sequence). This CDR3 comprises 13 residues. Details on this clone: The antigen is not known.

Both 60 Vbeta primers and 13 Jbeta primers went into the PCR. Assay: immunoSEQ multiplex PCR; the TCRdb copy retains only in-frame clones and omits some. The table lists about 160,000 clones, about three quarters of them singletons. Study observations and caveats: Association of a missense DCLRE1C variant with TCR beta V- and J-gene trimming was reported in a later analysis.

This sequence was found in a woman aged 40-49 years in good health and CMV-seropositive. Sample: PBMCs. The rearrangement links TRBV27 to TRBJ1-2; tentative D call: TRBD1 (5 bases). The CDR3 nucleotides are TGTGCCAGCAGTTTCGACAGATCCTATGGCTACACCTTC. Translating gives CASSFDRSYGYTF.